This paragraph reports one T cell receptor (beta chain). In germline, CDR1 is LGHDT, CDR2 YNNKEL (reference sequence). Trimming removed 3 bases at V and 6 bases at J, with 27 bases between. The CDR3 sequence is 19 residues long. Both about-4-week and about-12-week second-dose recipients were combined. This sample stems from a study of T cell responses to AZD1222 COVID-19 vaccine. This table comes from immunoSEQ multiplex PCR, and its TCRdb copy is limited to in-frame clones, with some not included. The sample has 150,000 or so clones, roughly 91% seen once; the top ten hold approximately 1.1%. The V and J genes are TRBV3-1 (or the pseudogene TRBV3-2) and TRBJ2-1; D perhaps matches TRBD2 (6 bases). This clonotype was sampled from an adult who received the AZD1222 COVID-19 vaccine. Sequencing used peripheral blood, obtained 28 days after the second AZD1222 dose. CDR3 protein: CASSHPSGEGRAPGNEQFF. DNA of the CDR3: TGTGCCAGCAGCCACCCCTCGGGAGAGGGAAGGGCTCCTGGCAATGAGCAGTTCTTC.